The 24 T cell receptor beta chains reported below all come from one sample, sequenced in a study of regulatory T cells in long-lasting Graves disease (dated by TCRdb to 2020 to 2022). Libraries came from multiplex PCR. Sequenced on an Illumina HiSeq 4000. CDR3 regions were amplified by Arm-PCR with iRepertoire HTBI primers to construct TCR beta libraries. The raw public reads went through TCRdb reprocessing: fastp at Q25, MiXCR clone calling, in-frame beta chains kept. Rows merge per CDR3 protein into single entries with the most common DNA and genes. The sample table contains under 500,000 distinct CDR3 sequences; only one count was recorded for less than 25% of them. The ten biggest clones cover roughly 8% of the sample. Interpreted using the paper, the time point label stands for: persistent/refractory GD, antithyroid drugs over 5 years with positive TRAb. For both TCR sequencing and RNA sequencing, RNA was extracted from PBMCs using TRIzol.

The source was peripheral blood mononuclear cells (PBMCs), collected when the disease was refractory, from a patient treated with antithyroid drugs. These receptors were collected from a female donor with Graves disease.

This clonotype has ten or more counts. The V gene is TRBV6-5, the J gene TRBJ2-5, with 7 bases identical to TRBD1. The CDR3 is made up of 17 amino acids. The V segment lost 0 bases and the J segment 2 bases; nucleotides outside the gene matches: 9. Per germline, CDR1 MNHEY and CDR2 SVGAGI. The DNA of the CDR3 is TGTGCCAGCAGTTACTCAATCACCCAACAGGGGCAAGAGACCCAGTACTTC. Its protein product is CASSYSITQQGQETQYF.

This clonotype was seen only a few times. This chain links TRBV19 with TRBJ1-1, with D possibly being TRBD1 (6 bases). Germline CDR1 and CDR2: LNHDA and SQIVND (reference sequence). Trimming took off 3 bases at V and 1 base at J, with 15 bases between the two ends. The CDR3 spans 16 residues. The CDR3 here is CASSMPVGQTNTEAFF. The CDR3 nucleotides read TGTGCCAGTAGTATGCCGGTCGGACAGACGAACACTGAAGCTTTCTTT.

This clonotype was seen repeatedly, ten times or more. The rearrangement links TRBV7-9 to TRBJ2-7; no clear D. The CDR3 sequence is 14 residues long. The V end was cut by 5 bases, the J end by 2 bases, with 13 bases between. Germline lookup yields CDR1 SEHNR and CDR2 FQNEAQ (reference sequence). The CDR3 region has the DNA TGTGCCAGCAGCACATCCCAGATAACCTACGAGCAGTACTTC. Translation: CASSTSQITYEQYF.

The chain couples TRBV7-3 to TRBJ2-5; 8 bases align to TRBD2. V was clipped by 3 bases and J by 2 bases; unmatched bases: 8. Germline CDR1 is SGHTA and CDR2 is FQGTGA. This CDR3 is 16 amino acids long. Written as DNA, the CDR3 is TGTGCCAGCAGCTTGAAGGGGGGCGGGAGGCAAGAGACCCAGTACTTC. This codes for CASSLKGGGRQETQYF.

The V and J genes are TRBV29-1 and TRBJ1-2; D is perhaps TRBD1 (5 bases). The V end lost 2 bases, the J end lost 8 bases, and 6 bases lay between the germline ends. This CDR3 contains 10 residues. CDR1 is SQVTM and CDR2 is ANQGSEA in the germline V gene. This chain's CDR3 is CSVEQGGYTF. Written as DNA, the CDR3 is TGCAGCGTTGAACAGGGAGGCTACACCTTC.

About this clonotype itself: The germline gene is not matched at one end of the junction; a read error may be the cause. The rearrangement links TRBV20-1 to TRBJ2-5; a possible D gene is TRBD1 (6 bases). Germline CDR1 DFQATT, CDR2 SNEGSKA (reference sequence). This CDR3 spans 13 amino acids. The CDR3 reads CSATGQSQETQYF. The CDR3 DNA follows: TGCAGTGCGACCGGACAGTCCCAAGAGACCCAATACTTC.

DNA of the CDR3: TGTGCCACCCGGGGGACTACCGACTCGGGAGACTACGAGCAGTACTTC. Encoded protein: CATRGTTDSGDYEQYF. This chain uses TRBV5-4 with TRBJ2-7; 7 bases map to TRBD2. V was clipped by 9 bases and J by 3 bases; unmatched bases: 18. Germline V gives CDR1 SGHNT, CDR2 YYREEE (reference sequence). This CDR3 has 16 residues.

The table lists this clonotype with a few counts. This chain uses TRBV12-3 or TRBV12-4 with TRBJ2-7; D is uncertain. Deletions cut 6 bases from V and 4 bases from J, with 13 bases between. The CDR3 consists of 13 residues. The CDR3: CASSHTVEYEQYF. DNA for the CDR3: TGTGCCAGCAGCCATACCGTGGAGTACGAGCAGTACTTC.

In its sample, this clonotype was seen many times. One end of the junction does not line up with germline, which may come from a read error. The DNA of the CDR3 is TGTGCCAGCAGTACAGGACAAGGGATACAGCCCCAGCATTTT. As protein: CASSTGQGIQPQHF. This sequence joins TRBV19 and TRBJ1-5, with D tentatively TRBD1 (5 bases). Germline CDR1 and CDR2: LNHDA and SQIVND (reference sequence). CDR3 size: 14 residues.

This clonotype was seen only once. Since a much larger clone is just one base distant, this may be a read error. This chain joins TRBV28 and TRBJ1-4; TRBD1 agrees at 8 bases. The CDR3 contains 15 residues. Germline assignment: CDR1 MDHEN and CDR2 SYDVKM. Trimming removed 11 bases from V and 8 bases from J; junction bases left unmatched: 16. CDR3 loop: CACNQLGQGAEKLFF. The CDR3 nucleotides read TGTGCCTGCAATCAACTCGGGCAGGGGGCCGAAAAACTGTTTTTT.

This clonotype showed up just a few times. This chain uses TRBV9 with TRBJ2-5; possible D gene TRBD1, 6 bases. Germline CDR1 is SGDLS and CDR2 is YYNGEE. The CDR3 is made up of 15 amino acids. Trimming took off 2 bases at V and 2 bases at J, with 13 bases between the two ends. CDR3 bases: TGTGCCAGCAGCGTCTCCGGGACAATGCAAGAGACCCAGTACTTC. This encodes CASSVSGTMQETQYF.

Many counts were recorded for this clonotype. The chain links TRBV12-3 or TRBV12-4 to TRBJ1-2, with 10 bases identical to TRBD1. The trim removed 5 bases at V and 10 bases at J, leaving 4 bases unmatched. CDR3 length: 12 residues. This chain's CDR3 is CASSQGQGNYTF. The CDR3 coding sequence is TGTGCCAGCAGTCAGGGACAGGGGAACTACACCTTC.

Of note for this clonotype: A much more abundant neighbour one base away suggests this may be a read error. J is TRBJ1-1 and V is TRBV6-2 or TRBV6-3; D unresolved. V was cut by 2 bases and J by 4 bases, with 8 bases left in between. This CDR3 is 13 amino acids long. In germline, CDR1 is MNHEY, CDR2 SVGEGT. The CDR3 bases are TGTGCCAGCAGTTACAACGGGAGCACTGAAGCTTTCTTT. Its translation is CASSYNGSTEAFF.

V gene TRBV14 combines with J gene TRBJ1-1; the D is unclear. Trimming cost V 2 bases and J 0 bases, with 10 bases left between them. Germline V gene data show CDR1 as SGHDN and CDR2 as FVKESK. The CDR3 consists of 15 residues. CDR3 sequence (DNA): TGTGCCAGCAGCCAATATAGGAACCTGAACACTGAAGCTTTCTTT. Translated, it gives CASSQYRNLNTEAFF.

This clonotype was seen repeatedly, ten times or more. J is TRBJ1-2 and V is TRBV7-8; weak D call: TRBD1 (6 bases). This CDR3 contains 16 residues. The V end lost 0 bases, the J end lost 4 bases, and 15 bases lay between the germline ends. Germline CDR1 is SGHVS and CDR2 is FQNEAQ. The CDR3 DNA reads as TGTGCCAGCAGCTTAGCATTGGGGGACACAAGCTATGGCTACACCTTC. Translation gives CASSLALGDTSYGYTF.

At least ten counts were recorded for this clonotype. The genes are TRBV7-9 and TRBJ2-5; D tentatively fits TRBD1 or TRBD2 (5 bases each). With 2 bases removed from V and 5 bases from J, the gap between germline ends came to 18 bases. This CDR3 comprises 16 residues. Germline V lookup: CDR1 SEHNR, CDR2 FQNEAQ (reference sequence). Here the CDR3 reads CASSLFPAGEGETQYF. The CDR3 coding sequence is TGTGCCAGCAGCTTATTTCCAGCTGGAGAGGGGGAGACCCAGTACTTC.

This clonotype was observed many times. This chain connects TRBV6-1 to TRBJ2-5; D gene unclear. CDR3 size: 13 residues. The ends were cut back, 6 bases at V and 3 bases at J, with 11 bases in the middle. CDR1 and CDR2 (germline): MNHNS, SASEGT. The CDR3 DNA reads as TGTGCCAGCAGGGGATCAGGCGAAGAGACCCAGTACTTC. Translating gives CASRGSGEETQYF.

This rearrangement joins TRBV5-1 to TRBJ1-2; 7 positions agree with TRBD1. The CDR3 totals 14 residues. V trimming: 5 bases; J trimming: 2 bases; junction bases outside the gene matches: 6. The germline V gene has CDR1 SGHRS and CDR2 YFSETQ. The chain's CDR3 is CASRGPGQNYGYTF. CDR3 DNA sequence: TGCGCCAGCAGGGGACCGGGACAGAACTATGGCTACACCTTC.

This chain connects TRBV6-5 to TRBJ2-3, with 9 bases identical to TRBD2. Germline CDR1 and CDR2: MNHEY and SVGAGI. The CDR3 is 16 residues long. The junction had 7 bases not matched to a gene; V was cut back by 2 bases and J by 4 bases. The CDR3 protein is CASSYQLAGAADTQYF. CDR3 coding DNA: TGTGCCAGCAGTTACCAATTAGCGGGAGCGGCAGATACGCAGTATTTT.

This clonotype has just a few counts. The CDR3 bases are TGTGCCAGCAGCTTAGGGAGGGTCGGGAACATTCAGTACTTC. Translated, it gives CASSLGRVGNIQYF. This chain joins TRBV7-2 and TRBJ2-4; a weak D match, TRBD2 (6 bases). Germline V gene sequence: CDR1 SGHTA, CDR2 FQGNSA. The CDR3 spans 14 residues. The V end lost 1 base, the J end lost 7 bases, and 11 bases lay between the germline ends.

V is TRBV30 and J is TRBJ2-1; 7 bases fit TRBD1. Germline CDR1 is GTSNPN and CDR2 is SVGIG (reference sequence). This CDR3 is 15 amino acids long. With V trimmed by 1 base and J by 4 bases, 7 bases remained unmatched. CDR3 DNA: TGTGCCTGGAGTGCCGGGACAGTTAGTTACAATGAGCAGTTCTTC. It specifies CAWSAGTVSYNEQFF.

This sequence joins TRBV24-1 and TRBJ1-5; 8 nucleotides agree with TRBD1. This CDR3 contains 15 residues. With 4 bases clipped from V and 2 bases from J, the junction kept 3 bases outside the gene matches. Germline-derived CDR1 and CDR2 are KGHDR and SFDVKD. CDR3 in amino acids: CATSEPGQGNQPQHF. The CDR3 nucleotides are TGTGCCACCAGTGAGCCGGGACAGGGCAATCAGCCCCAGCATTTT.

The chain couples TRBV24-1 to TRBJ2-2, with TRBD1 matching 7 bases. Per germline, CDR1 KGHDR and CDR2 SFDVKD. The CDR3 consists of 18 residues. With V trimmed by 1 base and J by 1 base, 8 bases remained unmatched. CDR3 bases: TGTGCCACCAGTGATTTTGCCTTAACAGGGGAGAACACCGGGGAGCTGTTTTTT. Protein sequence: CATSDFALTGENTGELFF.

This clonotype was found a few times. The chain uses TRBV3-1 and TRBJ1-2; a possible D gene is TRBD1 (6 bases). The CDR3 extends over 17 amino acids. In germline, CDR1 is LGHDT, CDR2 YNNKEL (reference sequence). V lost 1 base and J 4 bases, leaving 19 bases between the germline ends. The chain's CDR3 is CASSQGGGARRLYGYTF. In DNA, the CDR3 is TGTGCCAGCAGCCAAGGGGGGGGGGCCAGACGGCTCTATGGCTACACCTTC.